This T cell receptor beta chain was sequenced during a study of blood T cell repertoires in COVID-19. Background on the study: The United States, Italy and Spain were the sources of the acute and convalescent COVID-19 samples. Sources were T cells, B-cell-depleted T cells, or PBMCs; the material itself was cDNA or gDNA.

Authors' processing steps: Quantification of nucleated cells was approximated via reference gene primer amplification. Measured with immunoSEQ multiplex PCR; TCRdb has only the in-frame clones, and not every one. D and trimming come from the DNA, and the V and J calls and clone size come from that table. In the table there are over 400,000 clones, more than 80% of which are singletons. This CDR3 comprises 13 residues. Between the trimmed V and J ends, which lost 5 bases and 5 bases, there was a span of 13 bases. The germline V gene has CDR1 SGHTA and CDR2 FQGNSA. The receptor was isolated from a woman aged 25-40 years with active or convalescent COVID-19. The rearrangement uses TRBV7-2 and TRBJ2-7; D is unresolved. Specimen: peripheral blood. The CDR3 sequence is CASSLPTFHEQYF. CDR3 DNA: TGTGCCAGCAGCCTCCCTACTTTCCACGAGCAGTACTTC.